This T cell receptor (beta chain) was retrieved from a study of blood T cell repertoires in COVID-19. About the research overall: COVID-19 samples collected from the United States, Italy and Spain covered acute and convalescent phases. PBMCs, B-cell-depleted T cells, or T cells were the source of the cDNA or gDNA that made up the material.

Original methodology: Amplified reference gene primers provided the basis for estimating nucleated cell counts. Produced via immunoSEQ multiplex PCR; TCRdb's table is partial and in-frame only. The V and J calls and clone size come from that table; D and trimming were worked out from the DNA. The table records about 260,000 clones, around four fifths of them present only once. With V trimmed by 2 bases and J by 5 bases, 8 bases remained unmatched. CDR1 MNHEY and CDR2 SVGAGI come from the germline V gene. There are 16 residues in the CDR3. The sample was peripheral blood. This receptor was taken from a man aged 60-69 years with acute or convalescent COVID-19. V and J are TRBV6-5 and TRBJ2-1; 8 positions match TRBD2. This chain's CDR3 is CASSYQAGTSNNEQFF. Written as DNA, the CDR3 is TGTGCCAGCAGTTACCAGGCCGGGACTAGTAACAATGAGCAGTTCTTC.